Shown below are 7 T cell receptor beta chains from a single sample sequenced in a study of TIL therapy for anti-PD-1-resistant metastatic lung cancer. The time point was: pre-treatment sample, taken before nivolumab and TIL therapy. The tumor samples were excised metastases, mostly pleural nodules or supraclavicular lymph nodes. Sequencing used immunoSEQ v3. Data came from immunoSEQ multiplex PCR; TCRdb stores just in-frame clones and leaves some out. The sample includes roughly 92,000 clones, about 71% of them seen just once. This sample comprised tumor tissue, obtained at baseline. The receptors were gathered from a person aged 25-85 years with non-small cell lung cancer.

This chain uses TRBV27 with TRBJ1-4; D gene uncertain. Germline CDR1 MNHEY, CDR2 SMNVEV (reference sequence). This CDR3 comprises 14 residues. V lost 3 bases and J lost 6, with 11 bases in between. CDR3 sequence: CASSFERRDEKLFF. The CDR3 bases are TGTGCCAGCAGTTTTGAACGGAGGGATGAAAAACTGTTTTTT.

The gene calls are TRBV24-1 and TRBJ2-7; a possible D gene is TRBD2 (6 bases). There are 13 residues in the CDR3. Germline CDR1 and CDR2: KGHDR and SFDVKD. The V gene lost 6 bases and the J gene lost 3 bases, with 11 bases spanning the gap. DNA of the CDR3: TGTGCCACCAGTCTGGGGGGATACTACGAGCAGTACTTC. This encodes CATSLGGYYEQYF.

CDR3 in DNA: TGTGCCAGCAGCTTAACGCTCGGTAGTGAGACCCAGTACTTC. It yields the protein CASSLTLGSETQYF. The chain employs TRBV7-3 and TRBJ2-5; D gene unclear. Germline V lookup: CDR1 SGHTA, CDR2 FQGTGA. Trimming left V 0 bases short and J 5 bases short, with 10 bases between. This CDR3 spans 14 amino acids.

This clone was counted between two and nine times. This chain uses TRBV27 with TRBJ1-1; D call uncertain. Looked up from germline, CDR1 is MNHEY and CDR2 is SMNVEV (reference sequence). The V end lost 8 bases, the J end lost 1 base, and 5 bases lay between the germline ends. The CDR3 has 11 residues. The CDR3 bases are TGTGCCAGCCGGGCGAACACTGAAGCTTTCTTT. This sequence encodes CASRANTEAFF.

This clone was recorded only once. The rearrangement links TRBV14 to TRBJ2-1; the D gene is possibly TRBD1 (5 bases). The CDR3 has 15 residues. V lost 3 bases and J lost 7, with 16 bases in between. The germline V gene has CDR1 SGHDN and CDR2 FVKESK. The CDR3 DNA reads as TGTGCCAGCAGCCATCCCAGGGCAGGGAAAAATGAGCAGTTCTTC. Amino acid sequence: CASSHPRAGKNEQFF.

The chain carries TRBV19 and TRBJ2-7; D may correspond to TRBD1 or TRBD2 (5 bases each). Between the trimmed V and J ends, which lost 7 bases and 0 bases, there was a span of 13 bases. Germline loops: CDR1 LNHDA, CDR2 SQIVND (reference sequence). This CDR3 spans 14 amino acids. The CDR3, as DNA: TGTGCCAGTACCCTCGGGGACGGCTCCTACGAGCAGTACTTC. Protein sequence: CASTLGDGSYEQYF.

In this sample, this clone turned up a few times. The chain uses TRBV28 and TRBJ2-1, with TRBD2 matching over 7 bases. The CDR3 has 14 amino acids. V lost 3 bases to trimming and J lost 9 bases; unmatched junction nucleotides: 8. Germline CDR1 MDHEN, CDR2 SYDVKM. CDR3 nucleotides: TGTGCCAGCAGTTTTGGACTAGGGTTAGGTGAGCAGTTCTTC. Its protein product is CASSFGLGLGEQFF.